The entry below describes one TCR beta chain. Its antigen remains unidentified. This sample was included in a study of Ad26.COV2.S vaccination and SARS-CoV-2 variants. Whole-study findings and limits: Substantial response breadth was reportedly seen for spike-specific CD8+ and CD4+ T cells after vaccination.

TCRdb keeps only in-frame clones here, not all; method: immunoSEQ multiplex PCR. The repertoire includes about 350,000 clones, 85% of them detected once, and 3.3% sits in the top ten. The V segment lost 3 bases and the J segment 3 bases; nucleotides outside the gene matches: 5. This CDR3 is 15 amino acids long. Germline V lookup: CDR1 LGHDT, CDR2 YNNKEL (reference sequence). Specified treatment: some 20 received Ad26.COV2.S at low or high dose, single or two shots; a few received placebo; per-sample allocation not given. Each sample was drawn 63 days after the first injection (of vaccine or placebo). Vaccine was an Ad26 vector expressing Wuhan-strain SARS-CoV-2 spike.

Sequencing was performed on peripheral blood, taken in a trial of Ad26.COV2.S vaccine versus placebo. This rearrangement joins TRBV3-1 (or the pseudogene TRBV3-2) to TRBJ1-1, with TRBD1 matching over 9 bases. This sequence was found in a person aged 18-65 years who received the Ad26.COV2.S COVID-19 vaccine or a placebo. The CDR3 coding sequence is TGTGCCAGCAGCCAGAATGGACAGGGGTACACTGAAGCTTTCTTT. Residues: CASSQNGQGYTEAFF.